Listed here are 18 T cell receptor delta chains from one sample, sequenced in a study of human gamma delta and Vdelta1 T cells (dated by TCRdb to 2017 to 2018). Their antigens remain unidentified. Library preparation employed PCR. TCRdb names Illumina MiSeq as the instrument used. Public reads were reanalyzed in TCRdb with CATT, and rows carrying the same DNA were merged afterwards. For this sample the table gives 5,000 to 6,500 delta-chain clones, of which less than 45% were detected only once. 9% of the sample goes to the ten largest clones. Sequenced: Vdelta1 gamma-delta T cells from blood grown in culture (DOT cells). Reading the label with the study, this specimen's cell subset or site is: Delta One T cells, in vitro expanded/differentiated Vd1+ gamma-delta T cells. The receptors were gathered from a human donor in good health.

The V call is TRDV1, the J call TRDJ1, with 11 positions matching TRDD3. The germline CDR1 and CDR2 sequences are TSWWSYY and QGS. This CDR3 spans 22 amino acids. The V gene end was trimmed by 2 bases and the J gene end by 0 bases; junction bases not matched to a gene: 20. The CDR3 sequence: CALGEVRELLGDSPRYTDKLIF. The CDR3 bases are TGTGCTCTTGGGGAAGTCCGGGAGTTACTGGGGGATAGCCCGCGGTACACCGATAAACTCATCTTT.

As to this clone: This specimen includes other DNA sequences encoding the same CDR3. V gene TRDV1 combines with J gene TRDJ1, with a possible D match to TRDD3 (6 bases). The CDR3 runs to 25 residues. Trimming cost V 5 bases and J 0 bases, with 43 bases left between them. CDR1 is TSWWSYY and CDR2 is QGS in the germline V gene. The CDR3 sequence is CALGNQLLPGGASPYRVGYTDKLIF. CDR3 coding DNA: TGTGCTCTTGGGAACCAACTTCTTCCGGGGGGAGCTAGCCCTTACAGAGTTGGATACACCGATAAACTCATCTTT.

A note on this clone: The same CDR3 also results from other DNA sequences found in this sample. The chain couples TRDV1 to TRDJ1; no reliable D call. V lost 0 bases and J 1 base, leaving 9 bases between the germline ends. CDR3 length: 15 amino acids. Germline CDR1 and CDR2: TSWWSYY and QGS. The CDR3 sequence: CALGELSPITDKLIF. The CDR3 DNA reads TGTGCTCTTGGGGAACTTTCGCCGATCACCGATAAACTCATCTTT.

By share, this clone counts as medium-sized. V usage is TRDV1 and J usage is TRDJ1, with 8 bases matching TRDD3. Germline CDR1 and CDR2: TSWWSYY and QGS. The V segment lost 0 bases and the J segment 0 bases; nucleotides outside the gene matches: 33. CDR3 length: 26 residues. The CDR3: CALGELTFPRTNWGPRKGIYTDKLIF. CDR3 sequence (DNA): TGTGCTCTTGGGGAACTTACCTTCCCCAGAACCAACTGGGGGCCGAGAAAGGGGATCTACACCGATAAACTCATCTTT.

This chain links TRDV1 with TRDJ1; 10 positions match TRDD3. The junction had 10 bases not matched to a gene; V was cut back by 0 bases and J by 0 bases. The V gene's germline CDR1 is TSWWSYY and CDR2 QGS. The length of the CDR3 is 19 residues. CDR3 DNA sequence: TGTGCTCTTGGGGAACTGATAAGGGGGATACGCAGAGACACCGATAAACTCATCTTT. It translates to CALGELIRGIRRDTDKLIF.

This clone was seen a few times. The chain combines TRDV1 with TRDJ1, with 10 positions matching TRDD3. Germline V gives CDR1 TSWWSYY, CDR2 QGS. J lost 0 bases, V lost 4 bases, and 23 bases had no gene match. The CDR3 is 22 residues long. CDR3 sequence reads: CALGVTASYDWGIPFHTDKLIF. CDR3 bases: TGTGCTCTTGGGGTTACTGCTTCCTATGACTGGGGGATCCCATTTCACACCGATAAACTCATCTTT.

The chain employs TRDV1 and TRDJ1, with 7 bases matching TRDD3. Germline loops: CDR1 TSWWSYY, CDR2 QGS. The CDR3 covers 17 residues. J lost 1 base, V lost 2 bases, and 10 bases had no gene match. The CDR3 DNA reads TGTGCTCTTGGGGAATTCCTGGGGGGTCCTTCCACCGATAAACTCATCTTT. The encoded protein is CALGEFLGGPSTDKLIF.

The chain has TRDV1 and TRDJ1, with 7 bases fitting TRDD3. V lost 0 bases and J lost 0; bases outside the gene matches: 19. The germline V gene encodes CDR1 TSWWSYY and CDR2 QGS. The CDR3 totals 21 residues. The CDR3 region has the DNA TGTGCTCTTGGGGAACTGGGTCTTACCCGTACTGGGGTAGAGTACACCGATAAACTCATCTTT. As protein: CALGELGLTRTGVEYTDKLIF.

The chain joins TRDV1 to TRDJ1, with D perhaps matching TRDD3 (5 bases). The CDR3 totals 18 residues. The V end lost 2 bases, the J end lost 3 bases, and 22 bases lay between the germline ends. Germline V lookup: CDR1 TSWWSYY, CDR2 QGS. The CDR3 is CALGEGAGVRTGPDKLIF. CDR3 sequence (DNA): TGTGCTCTTGGGGAAGGGGCTGGCGTCCGTACTGGTCCCGATAAACTCATCTTT.

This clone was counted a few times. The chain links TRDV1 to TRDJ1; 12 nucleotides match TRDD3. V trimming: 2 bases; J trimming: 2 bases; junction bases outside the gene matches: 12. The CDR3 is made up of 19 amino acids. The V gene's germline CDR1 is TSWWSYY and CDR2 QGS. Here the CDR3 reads CALGEIHPPLGDTTDKLIF. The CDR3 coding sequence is TGTGCTCTTGGGGAAATACACCCTCCCCTGGGGGATACGACCGATAAACTCATCTTT.

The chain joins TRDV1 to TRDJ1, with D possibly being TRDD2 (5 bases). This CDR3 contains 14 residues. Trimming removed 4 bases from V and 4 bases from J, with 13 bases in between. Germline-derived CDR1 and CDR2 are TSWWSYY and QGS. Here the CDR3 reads CALGASVRGDKLIF. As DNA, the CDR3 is TGTGCTCTTGGGGCTTCCGTCCGTGGCGATAAACTCATCTTT.

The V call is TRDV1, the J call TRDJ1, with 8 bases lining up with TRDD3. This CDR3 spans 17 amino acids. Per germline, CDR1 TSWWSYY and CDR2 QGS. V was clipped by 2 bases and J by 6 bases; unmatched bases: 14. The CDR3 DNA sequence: TGTGCTCTTGGGGAAATTCCTAGGGACTGGGGGCAACATAAACTCATCTTT. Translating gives CALGEIPRDWGQHKLIF.

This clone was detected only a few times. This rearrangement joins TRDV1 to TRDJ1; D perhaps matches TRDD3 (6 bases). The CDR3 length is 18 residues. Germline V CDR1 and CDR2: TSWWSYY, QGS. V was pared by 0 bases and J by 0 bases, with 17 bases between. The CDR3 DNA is TGTGCTCTTGGGGAACTCCCCCCTGGGGACCCGTACACCGATAAACTCATCTTT. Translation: CALGELPPGDPYTDKLIF.

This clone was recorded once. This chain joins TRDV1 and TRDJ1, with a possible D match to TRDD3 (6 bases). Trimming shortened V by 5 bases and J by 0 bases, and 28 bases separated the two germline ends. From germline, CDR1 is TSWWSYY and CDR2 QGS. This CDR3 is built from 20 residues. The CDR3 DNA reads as TGTGCTCTTGGGTTTACTGGGAACCTATACTGGTGGGAGTACACCGATAAACTCATCTTT. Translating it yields CALGFTGNLYWWEYTDKLIF.

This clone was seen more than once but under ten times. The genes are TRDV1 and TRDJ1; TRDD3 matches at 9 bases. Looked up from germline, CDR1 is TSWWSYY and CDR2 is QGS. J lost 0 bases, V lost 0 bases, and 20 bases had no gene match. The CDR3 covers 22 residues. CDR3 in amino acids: CALGELSTYFATGGPHTDKLIF. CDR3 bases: TGTGCTCTTGGGGAACTAAGCACCTACTTCGCCACTGGGGGACCGCACACCGATAAACTCATCTTT.

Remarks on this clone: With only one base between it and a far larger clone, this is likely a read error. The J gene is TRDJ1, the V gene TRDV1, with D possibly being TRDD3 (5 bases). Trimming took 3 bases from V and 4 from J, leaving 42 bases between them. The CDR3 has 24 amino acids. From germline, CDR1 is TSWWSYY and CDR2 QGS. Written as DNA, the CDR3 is TGTGCTCTTGGGGACCTCCACGATACCCCCTGGGCCAGTTGCGGGATGGATCCCAGCGATAAACTCATCTTT. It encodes CALGDLHDTPWASCGMDPSDKLIF.

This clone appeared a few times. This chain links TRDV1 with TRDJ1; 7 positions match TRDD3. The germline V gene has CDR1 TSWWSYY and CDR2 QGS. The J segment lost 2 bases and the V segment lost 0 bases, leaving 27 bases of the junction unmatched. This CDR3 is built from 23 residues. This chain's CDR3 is CALGELDPPSLATYWGKTDKLIF. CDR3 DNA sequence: TGTGCTCTTGGGGAACTGGACCCTCCCTCGCTAGCGACTTACTGGGGAAAAACCGATAAACTCATCTTT.

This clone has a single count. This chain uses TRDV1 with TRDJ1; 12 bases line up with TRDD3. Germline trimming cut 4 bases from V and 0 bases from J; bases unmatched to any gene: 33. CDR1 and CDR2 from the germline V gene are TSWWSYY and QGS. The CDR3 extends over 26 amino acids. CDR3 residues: CALGGTKLPIRTGGYYPLTYTDKLIF. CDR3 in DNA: TGTGCTCTTGGGGGTACCAAACTTCCGATTCGTACTGGGGGATACTACCCCCTTACGTACACCGATAAACTCATCTTT.